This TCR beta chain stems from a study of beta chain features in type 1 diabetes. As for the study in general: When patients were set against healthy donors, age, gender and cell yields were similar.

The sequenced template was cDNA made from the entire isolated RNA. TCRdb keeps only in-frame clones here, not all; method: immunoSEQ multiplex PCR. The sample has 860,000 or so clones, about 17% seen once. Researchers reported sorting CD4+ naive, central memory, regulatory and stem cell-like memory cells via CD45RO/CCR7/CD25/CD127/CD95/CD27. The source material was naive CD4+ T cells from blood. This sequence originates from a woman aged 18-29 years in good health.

The CDR3 spells CASSRQTNTGELFF. The CDR3 nucleotides are TGTGCCAGCAGCAGACAAACGAACACCGGGGAGCTGTTTTTT. The chain joins TRBV27 to TRBJ2-2, with unresolved D. Per the germline V gene, CDR1 is MNHEY and CDR2 is SMNVEV (reference sequence). Trimming removed 6 bases at V and 0 bases at J, with 8 bases between. This CDR3 contains 14 residues.